This T cell receptor beta chain is drawn from a study of T-cell reconstitution after alpha-beta-depleted transplantation in children. Findings of the study overall: Some patients owed their high day-60 TCRbeta diversity to surviving recipient T cells and thymic progenitors. Several hundred graft clones that had expanded were reportedly the source of alpha-beta T cells about two months after transplant.

A library of TCRbeta sequences, prepared with unique molecular identifiers, was generated. TCRdb recomputed calls from the PCR reads with MiXCR, one row per CDR3 protein. This repertoire shows 210,000 or so distinct CDR3 sequences, roughly a tenth found once; its top ten account for about 28%. This CDR3 is built from 14 residues. The ends were cut back, 3 bases at V and 4 bases at J, with 10 bases in the middle. Germline V lookup: CDR1 ENHRY, CDR2 SYGVKD. This clonotype was found many times. Its antigen is undetermined. This chain links TRBV10-3 with TRBJ2-1; D ambiguous. The sequence was collected from a child less than two years old with acute myeloid leukemia, due to receive a stem cell transplant. This sample comprised PBMCs, obtained before TCRalphabeta/CD19-depleted stem cell transplant. CDR3: CAISELSLYNEQFF. The CDR3 nucleotides are TGTGCCATCAGTGAATTAAGCCTTTACAATGAGCAGTTCTTC.